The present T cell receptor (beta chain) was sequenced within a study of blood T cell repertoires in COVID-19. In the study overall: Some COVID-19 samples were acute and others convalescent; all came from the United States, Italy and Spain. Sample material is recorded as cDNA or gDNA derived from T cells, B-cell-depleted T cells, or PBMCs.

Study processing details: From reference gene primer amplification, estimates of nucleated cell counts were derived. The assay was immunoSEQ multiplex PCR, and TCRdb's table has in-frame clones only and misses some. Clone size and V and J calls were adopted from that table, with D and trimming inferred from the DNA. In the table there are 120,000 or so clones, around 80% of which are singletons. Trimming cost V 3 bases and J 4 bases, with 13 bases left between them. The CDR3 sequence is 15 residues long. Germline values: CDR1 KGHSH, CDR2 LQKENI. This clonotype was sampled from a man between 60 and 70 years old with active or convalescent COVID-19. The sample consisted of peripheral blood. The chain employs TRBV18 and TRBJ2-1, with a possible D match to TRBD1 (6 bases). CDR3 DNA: TGTGCCAGCTCACCTAGGGGGACGGAGTACAATGAGCAGTTCTTC. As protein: CASSPRGTEYNEQFF.